Below are 31 T cell receptor beta chains sequenced from a single sample in a study of neurological immune-mediated disorders. A single record per CDR3 protein comes from TCRdb applying MiXCR to the 5' RACE reads. This table holds tens of thousands of distinct CDR3 sequences, 5% to 5.5% found once. The sample comprised PBMCs. These receptors all stem from a woman younger than 45 with multiple sclerosis.

This clonotype was seen only a few times. The chain employs TRBV5-5 and TRBJ1-3; D is unresolved. V was trimmed by 0 bases and J by 0 bases, leaving 10 bases between them. This CDR3 contains 16 residues. Germline CDR1 reads SGHKS; CDR2 reads YYEKEE (reference sequence). The CDR3 nucleotides are TGTGCCAGCAGCTTGGTTAGTGTTCGCTCTGGAAACACCATATATTTT. Amino acid sequence: CASSLVSVRSGNTIYF.

This chain joins TRBV20-1 and TRBJ1-3; D is unclear. The CDR3 covers 12 residues. Deletions cut 5 bases from V and 1 base from J, with 6 bases between. Germline values: CDR1 DFQATT, CDR2 SNEGSKA (reference sequence). CDR3 sequence: CSAEKSGNTIYF. CDR3 nucleotides: TGCAGTGCTGAGAAGTCTGGAAACACCATATATTTT.

This chain's CDR3 is CASSEQQGVYEQYV. The CDR3 DNA reads TGTGCCAGCAGTGAACAACAGGGGGTCTACGAGCAGTACGTC. The chain carries TRBV6-1 and TRBJ2-7; 8 bases match TRBD1. Germline V gives CDR1 MNHNS, CDR2 SASEGT. The CDR3 has 14 residues. After removal of 2 bases from V and 3 bases from J, the junction contained 3 bases not matched to a gene.

This clonotype came up many times. The chain uses TRBV12-3 or TRBV12-4 and TRBJ1-6; weak D call: TRBD1 (5 bases). The ends were cut back, 8 bases at V and 10 bases at J, with 12 bases in the middle. The CDR3 is 12 residues long. CDR3 protein: CASRPGRSPLHF. The CDR3 DNA reads TGTGCCAGCCGGCCAGGGAGATCACCCCTCCACTTT.

This clonotype was seen ten or more times. The junction does not match germline at one end; this may be a read error. This chain links TRBV12-3 or TRBV12-4 with TRBJ2-5, with 7 nucleotides matching TRBD2. The CDR3 covers 13 residues. The CDR3 region has the DNA TGTGCCAGCAGTCTAGCGGTTCAAGAGACCCAGTACTTC. It yields the protein CASSLAVQETQYF.

Note on this clonotype: A much larger clonotype is one base distant, so this may be a read error. The chain is built from TRBV6-6 and TRBJ1-6; the D is unclear. This CDR3 spans 12 amino acids. Per germline, CDR1 MNHNY and CDR2 SVGAGI (reference sequence). The CDR3 bases are TGTGACAGCAGTTACGTTAATTCACCCCTCCACTTT. Translating gives CDSSYVNSPLHF.

V is TRBV6-2 or TRBV6-3 and J is TRBJ2-1; weak D call: TRBD1 (6 bases). Germline assignment: CDR1 MNHEY and CDR2 SVGEGT. V was shortened by 6 bases and J by 7 bases, with 16 bases between the two germline ends. The CDR3 is made up of 14 amino acids. The CDR3 is CASSPETGRNEQFF. The CDR3 DNA follows: TGTGCCAGCAGCCCAGAGACAGGCCGGAATGAGCAGTTCTTC.

This clonotype showed up just a few times. V usage is TRBV6-5 and J usage is TRBJ1-2, with D perhaps TRBD1 (6 bases). Germline V gives CDR1 MNHEY, CDR2 SVGAGI. The germline V and J ends were trimmed by 2 bases and 4 bases, with 20 bases remaining between them. The CDR3 is 17 residues long. The CDR3 loop is CASSYGGGTPRVYGYTF. CDR3 coding DNA: TGTGCCAGCAGTTACGGGGGCGGGACGCCAAGGGTCTATGGCTACACCTTC.

There are many counts of this clonotype. This chain uses TRBV12-3 or TRBV12-4 with TRBJ2-2; 7 bases fit TRBD2. This CDR3 is built from 16 residues. With 6 bases clipped from V and 0 bases from J, the junction kept 7 bases outside the gene matches. The CDR3 nucleotides are TGTGCCAGCAGCGTTACTAGCGTTACGAACACCGGGGAGCTGTTTTTT. Translation gives CASSVTSVTNTGELFF.

There are many counts of this clonotype. J is TRBJ2-7 and V is TRBV12-3 or TRBV12-4; 9 bases align to TRBD1. CDR3 length: 15 amino acids. V shed 4 bases, J shed 3 bases, and the junction held 7 bases outside the gene matches. CDR3 protein: CASSSMGQGIYEQYF. CDR3 bases: TGTGCCAGCAGTTCCATGGGACAGGGAATCTACGAGCAGTACTTC.

This clonotype was counted ten times or more. The chain carries TRBV5-6 and TRBJ2-7, with 7 bases identical to TRBD1. Germline loops: CDR1 SGHDT, CDR2 YYEEEE. The CDR3 runs to 16 residues. Trimming at V came to 4 bases and at J to 2 bases, leaving 12 bases not matched to a gene. This CDR3 reads CASSLKGQSSAYEQYV. CDR3 bases: TGTGCCAGCAGCCTAAAGGGACAGTCATCAGCCTACGAGCAGTACGTC.

The chain employs TRBV20-1 and TRBJ1-1, with TRBD1 identical over 8 bases. Germline CDR1 reads DFQATT; CDR2 reads SNEGSKA (reference sequence). The CDR3 totals 14 residues. Losses at the gene ends were 2 bases for V and 4 bases for J; bases not matched to a gene: 6. This CDR3 reads CSARPRTGGTEAFF. The CDR3 nucleotides read TGCAGTGCTAGACCCCGTACAGGGGGCACTGAAGCTTTCTTT.

This clonotype showed up many times. This sequence joins TRBV4-1 and TRBJ2-1; D gene ambiguous. The CDR3 is 13 amino acids. With 1 base removed from V and 3 bases from J, the gap between germline ends came to 4 bases. CDR1 is MGHRA and CDR2 is YSYEKL in the germline V gene. CDR3 sequence: CASSQAYYNEQFF. The DNA for the CDR3 is TGCGCCAGCAGCCAAGCCTACTACAATGAGCAGTTCTTC.

This chain joins TRBV20-1 and TRBJ2-2, with D uncertain. The CDR3 covers 13 residues. V gave up 3 bases and J gave up 4 bases, with 9 bases separating them. Germline V CDR1 and CDR2: DFQATT, SNEGSKA (reference sequence). CDR3: CSASERTTGELFF. The CDR3 DNA reads as TGCAGTGCTAGCGAGAGGACCACCGGGGAGCTGTTTTTT.

This clonotype was observed at least ten times. The V call is TRBV20-1, the J call TRBJ2-1; TRBD2 matches 9 bases. The CDR3 contains 14 residues. Trimming removed 6 bases from V and 4 bases from J; junction bases left unmatched: 7. Germline V gene lookup returns CDR1 DFQATT and CDR2 SNEGSKA (reference sequence). The CDR3 DNA reads TGCAGTGCAACCGGACTAGCGTTTTACAATGAGCAGTTCTTC. It yields the protein CSATGLAFYNEQFF.

This clonotype was observed at least ten times. The chain joins TRBV5-6 to TRBJ2-7; 8 nucleotides line up with TRBD2. Germline V CDR1 and CDR2: SGHDT, YYEEEE. V shed 0 bases, J shed 6 bases, and the junction held 8 bases outside the gene matches. This CDR3 comprises 15 residues. The CDR3 DNA sequence: TGTGCCAGCAGCTTGGTAGCGGGAAGGACCAGCGAGCAGTACTTC. Its protein product is CASSLVAGRTSEQYF.

This clonotype appeared many times. The chain joins TRBV5-6 to TRBJ2-5; D might be TRBD1 (6 bases). The CDR3 has 14 amino acids. V was clipped by 4 bases and J by 5 bases, with 15 bases between them. Germline V gene lookup returns CDR1 SGHDT and CDR2 YYEEEE. This chain's CDR3 is CASSQTQGWETQYF. CDR3 coding DNA: TGTGCCAGCAGCCAAACACAGGGTTGGGAGACCCAGTACTTC.

This clonotype was recorded many times. This chain joins TRBV5-6 and TRBJ2-1; 7 nucleotides match TRBD2. CDR3 size: 17 residues. V trimming: 5 bases; J trimming: 0 bases; junction bases outside the gene matches: 11. The germline gives CDR1 SGHDT, CDR2 YYEEEE. CDR3 residues: CASRGRERGSSYNEQFF. The DNA of the CDR3 is TGTGCCAGCAGAGGGAGGGAACGGGGGAGCTCCTACAATGAGCAGTTCTTC.

At least ten counts were recorded for this clonotype. V is TRBV13 and J is TRBJ1-1; D is unresolved. V dropped 3 bases and J dropped 0 bases, with 5 bases sitting between them. The CDR3 extends over 13 amino acids. The germline CDR1 and CDR2 sequences are PRHDT and FYEKMQ (reference sequence). The CDR3, as DNA: TGTGCCAGCAGCTTGGGGATGAACACTGAAGCTTTCTTT. Protein sequence: CASSLGMNTEAFF.

This clonotype was recorded at least ten times. The CDR3 protein is CASSPPQGGIEQFF. The CDR3 region has the DNA TGTGCCAGCAGTCCCCCACAAGGGGGGATTGAGCAGTTCTTC. The chain employs TRBV28 and TRBJ2-1; D may be TRBD1 or TRBD2 (6 bases each). The CDR3 is 14 residues long. Trimming removed 5 bases at V and 9 bases at J, with 17 bases between. Per the germline V gene, CDR1 is MDHEN and CDR2 is SYDVKM.

This clonotype has ten or more counts. The chain is built from TRBV5-1 and TRBJ1-2; 9 bases map to TRBD1. Germline CDR1 and CDR2: SGHRS and YFSETQ. V trimming: 2 bases; J trimming: 5 bases; junction bases outside the gene matches: 10. The CDR3 sequence is 16 residues long. CDR3 in amino acids: CASSFHDGTGLYGYTF. CDR3 in DNA: TGCGCCAGCAGCTTCCACGACGGGACAGGGCTTTATGGCTACACCTTC.

There are many counts of this clonotype. The chain employs TRBV5-1 and TRBJ2-2; D perhaps matches TRBD1 (6 bases). V lost 6 bases, J lost 6 bases, and 12 bases lay in between. The V gene's germline CDR1 is SGHRS and CDR2 YFSETQ. The CDR3 covers 13 residues. DNA for the CDR3: TGCGCCAGCACCGAGGGGGATTCCGGGGAGCTGTTTTTT. Its protein product is CASTEGDSGELFF.

Ten or more counts support this clonotype. The rearrangement links TRBV12-3 or TRBV12-4 to TRBJ2-1, with 8 bases that match TRBD1. J gave up 2 bases and V 6 bases, and 6 bases lay outside the gene matches. This CDR3 region has 15 residues. In DNA, the CDR3 is TGTGCCAGCAGGCAACAGGGGGATCCCTACAATGAGCAGTTCTTC. It codes for CASRQQGDPYNEQFF.

This clonotype was detected ten times or more. CDR3 in DNA: TGTGCCAGCAGCTTGGCCGGGGGAGAAATCTACGAGCAGTACTTC. Protein sequence: CASSLAGGEIYEQYF. V gene TRBV7-2 combines with J gene TRBJ2-7; D is perhaps TRBD2 (6 bases). The germline CDR1 and CDR2 sequences are SGHTA and FQGNSA. The CDR3 has 15 residues. V lost 3 bases to trimming and J lost 3 bases, with 15 bases between them. Full variable domain (missing parts from reference TRBV7-2 and TRBJ2-7): GAGVSQSPSNKVTEKGKDVELRCDPISGHTALYWYRQSLGQGLEFLIYFQGNSAPDKSGLPSDRFSAERTGGSVSTLTIQRTQQEDSAVYLCASSLAGGEIYEQYFGPGTRLTVT.

There are a few counts of this clonotype. The chain employs TRBV7-9 and TRBJ2-2; TRBD2 is a possible D gene (5 bases). Germline V CDR1 and CDR2: SEHNR, FQNEAQ (reference sequence). Deletions cut 1 base from V and 4 bases from J, with 13 bases between. CDR3 size: 16 residues. The CDR3 DNA reads as TGTGCCAGCAGCTTAGGGGGAGCAAGAAGCACCGGGGAGCTGTTTTTT. Its protein is CASSLGGARSTGELFF.

In its sample, this clonotype was seen many times. The rearrangement uses TRBV5-1 and TRBJ2-1; no clear D gene. The CDR3 runs 12 residues. Germline V gene sequence: CDR1 SGHRS, CDR2 YFSETQ. V dropped 2 bases and J dropped 4 bases, with 4 bases sitting between them. CDR3 sequence reads: CASSLQYNEQFF. CDR3 bases: TGCGCCAGCAGCTTACAGTACAATGAGCAGTTCTTC.

This clonotype was seen only a few times. The chain couples TRBV3-1 to TRBJ1-2, with TRBD1 identical over 11 bases. The CDR3 extends over 14 amino acids. Germline V gene sequence: CDR1 LGHDT, CDR2 YNNKEL (reference sequence). V gave up 3 bases and J gave up 7 bases; unmatched junction bases: 4. The CDR3 region is CASSQGQGVGGYTF. The CDR3, as DNA: TGTGCCAGCAGCCAGGGACAGGGGGTAGGTGGCTACACCTTC.

This clonotype has at least ten counts. The V call is TRBV14, the J call TRBJ2-3; 8 bases line up with TRBD2. The V segment lost 4 bases and the J segment 2 bases; nucleotides outside the gene matches: 11. The CDR3 has 17 residues. Germline loops: CDR1 SGHDN, CDR2 FVKESK. Written as DNA, the CDR3 is TGTGCCAGCAGCCGGACGGGTAGCGGGACTCACACAGATACGCAGTATTTT. Protein sequence: CASSRTGSGTHTDTQYF.

The sample holds a few counts of this clonotype. The rearrangement uses TRBV29-1 and TRBJ2-1; tentative D call: TRBD1 (5 bases). The length of the CDR3 is 12 residues. Per germline, CDR1 SQVTM and CDR2 ANQGSEA. V lost 7 bases and J 4 bases, leaving 11 bases between the germline ends. CDR3 amino acids: CSGTTGYNEQFF. The CDR3 DNA follows: TGCAGCGGGACCACAGGTTACAATGAGCAGTTCTTC.

The rearrangement uses TRBV14 and TRBJ2-3; possibly TRBD1 or TRBD2 for D (6 bases each). The length of the CDR3 is 14 residues. Germline V gives CDR1 SGHDN, CDR2 FVKESK. The V end was cut by 4 bases, the J end by 8 bases, with 16 bases between. The CDR3 nucleotides read TGTGCCAGCAGCCTCTTCCGAAGGGGGGTTACGCAGTATTTT. This encodes CASSLFRRGVTQYF.

This clonotype was recorded many times. The chain recombines TRBV20-1 with TRBJ2-1; 10 bases map to TRBD2. Germline trimming cut 6 bases from V and 0 bases from J; bases unmatched to any gene: 8. In germline, CDR1 is DFQATT, CDR2 SNEGSKA (reference sequence). This CDR3 has 16 amino acids. CDR3 bases: TGCAGTGCCCCGGGACTAGCGACGAGCTCCTACAATGAGCAGTTCTTC. The encoded protein is CSAPGLATSSYNEQFF.